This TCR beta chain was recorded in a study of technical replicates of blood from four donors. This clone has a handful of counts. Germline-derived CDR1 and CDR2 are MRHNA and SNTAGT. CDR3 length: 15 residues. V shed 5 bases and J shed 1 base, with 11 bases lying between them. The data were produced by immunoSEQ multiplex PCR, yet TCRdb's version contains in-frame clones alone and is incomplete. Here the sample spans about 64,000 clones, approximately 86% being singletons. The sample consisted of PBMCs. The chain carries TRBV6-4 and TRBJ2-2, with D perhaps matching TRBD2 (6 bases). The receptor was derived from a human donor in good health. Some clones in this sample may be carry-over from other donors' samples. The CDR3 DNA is TGTGCCAGCAGTAGGCTAGCGTTGAACACCGGGGAGCTGTTTTTT. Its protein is CASSRLALNTGELFF.